This T cell receptor beta chain was sequenced for a study of Ad26.COV2.S vaccination and SARS-CoV-2 variants. Clones were sequenced by immunoSEQ multiplex PCR, and TCRdb holds only the in-frame ones, with some missing. Counted here are some 340,000 clones, about 86% occurring once; the ten biggest clones make up 1.5% to 2.5%. Treatment noted: over 15 received Ad26.COV2.S at low or high dose, single or two shots; several received placebo; per-sample allocation not given. All samples were drawn on day 63, counting from the first vaccine or placebo injection. The vaccine delivered Wuhan-strain SARS-CoV-2 spike through an Ad26 vector. Germline V gene data show CDR1 as MNHEY and CDR2 as SVGAGI. Trimming shortened V by 5 bases and J by 4 bases, and 17 bases separated the two germline ends. This CDR3 contains 15 residues. As for this clone: Its antigen is not identified.

Study-wide points: Vaccine and placebo groups showed comparable non-spike TCR breadth.

The chain is built from TRBV6-5 and TRBJ1-1; maybe TRBD1 (5 bases). The sequences come from peripheral blood, collected in a trial of Ad26.COV2.S vaccine versus placebo. The sequence came from a person aged 18-65 years who received the Ad26.COV2.S COVID-19 vaccine or a placebo. The CDR3 protein is CASSPSEGRGTEAFF. In DNA form, the CDR3 reads TGTGCCAGCAGTCCCTCGGAGGGGAGGGGCACTGAAGCTTTCTTT.